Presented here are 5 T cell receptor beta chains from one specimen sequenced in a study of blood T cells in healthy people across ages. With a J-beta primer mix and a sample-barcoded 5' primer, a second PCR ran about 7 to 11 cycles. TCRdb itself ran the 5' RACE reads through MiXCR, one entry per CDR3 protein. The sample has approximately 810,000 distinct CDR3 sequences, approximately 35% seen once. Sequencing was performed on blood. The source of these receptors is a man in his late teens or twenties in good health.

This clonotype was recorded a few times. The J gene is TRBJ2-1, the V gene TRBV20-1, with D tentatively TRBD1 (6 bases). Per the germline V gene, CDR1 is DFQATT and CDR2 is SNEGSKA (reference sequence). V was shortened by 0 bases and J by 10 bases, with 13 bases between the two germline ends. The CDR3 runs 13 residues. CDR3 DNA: TGCAGTGCTAGAGATGACTGGGGGCAGGAGCAGTTCTTC. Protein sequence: CSARDDWGQEQFF.

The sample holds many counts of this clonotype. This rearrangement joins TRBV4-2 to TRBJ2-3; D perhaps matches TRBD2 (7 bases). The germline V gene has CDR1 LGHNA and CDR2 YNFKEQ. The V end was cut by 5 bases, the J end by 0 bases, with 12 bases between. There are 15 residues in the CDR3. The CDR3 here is CASSRGGPSTDTQYF. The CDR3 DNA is TGTGCCAGCAGCAGGGGGGGGCCGAGCACAGATACGCAGTATTTT.

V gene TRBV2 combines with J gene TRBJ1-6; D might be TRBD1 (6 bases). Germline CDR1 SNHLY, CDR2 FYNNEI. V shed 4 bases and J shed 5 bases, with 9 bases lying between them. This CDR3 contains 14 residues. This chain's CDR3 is CASSGTVDNSPLHF. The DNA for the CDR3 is TGTGCCAGCAGTGGGACAGTTGATAATTCACCCCTCCACTTT.

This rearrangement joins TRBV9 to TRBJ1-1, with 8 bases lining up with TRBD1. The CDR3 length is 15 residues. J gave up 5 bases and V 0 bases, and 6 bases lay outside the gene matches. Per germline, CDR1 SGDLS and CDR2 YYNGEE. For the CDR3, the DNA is TGTGCCAGCAGCGTAGCTACAGGGGGTGATACTGAAGCTTTCTTT. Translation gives CASSVATGGDTEAFF.

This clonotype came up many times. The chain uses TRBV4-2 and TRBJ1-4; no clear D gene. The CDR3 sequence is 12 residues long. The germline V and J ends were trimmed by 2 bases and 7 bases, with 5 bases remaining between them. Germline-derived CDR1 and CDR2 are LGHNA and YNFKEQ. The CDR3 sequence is CASSQLGEKLFF. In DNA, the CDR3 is TGTGCCAGCAGCCAACTGGGTGAAAAACTGTTTTTT.